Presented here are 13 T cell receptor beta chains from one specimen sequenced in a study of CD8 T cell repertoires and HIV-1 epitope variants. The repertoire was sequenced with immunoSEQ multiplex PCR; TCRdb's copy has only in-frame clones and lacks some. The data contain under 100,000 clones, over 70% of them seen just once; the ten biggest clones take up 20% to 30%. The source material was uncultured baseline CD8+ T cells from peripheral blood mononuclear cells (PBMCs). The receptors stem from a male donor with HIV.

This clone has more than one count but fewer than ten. CDR3 bases: TGTGCCAGCAGAACCGGAGACACAGATACGCAGTATTTT. It codes for CASRTGDTDTQYF. V gene TRBV5-5 combines with J gene TRBJ2-3; no firm D call. The germline gives CDR1 SGHKS, CDR2 YYEKEE (reference sequence). The length of the CDR3 is 13 residues. Trimming took 5 bases from V and 2 from J, leaving 9 bases between them.

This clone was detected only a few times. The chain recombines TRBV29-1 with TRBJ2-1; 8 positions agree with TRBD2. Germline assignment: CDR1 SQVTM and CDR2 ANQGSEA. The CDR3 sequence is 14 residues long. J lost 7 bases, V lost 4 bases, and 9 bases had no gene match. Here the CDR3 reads CSVGRTGGLNEQFF. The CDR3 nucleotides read TGCAGCGTTGGTCGTACGGGAGGGCTGAATGAGCAGTTCTTC.

The CDR3 region has the DNA TGTGCCAGCAGCCCCGACCCCGGGGGAGGGAATGAAAAACTGTTTTTT. This gives the protein CASSPDPGGGNEKLFF. The chain combines TRBV7-2 with TRBJ1-4; TRBD1 is a possible D gene (5 bases). V lost 5 bases, J lost 5 bases, and 18 bases lay in between. CDR1 is SGHTA, CDR2 FQGNSA, per germline. This CDR3 is 16 amino acids long.

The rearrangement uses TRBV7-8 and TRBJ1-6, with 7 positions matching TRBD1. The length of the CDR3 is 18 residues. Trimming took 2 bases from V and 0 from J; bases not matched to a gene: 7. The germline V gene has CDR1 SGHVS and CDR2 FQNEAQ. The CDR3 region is CASSLLGTASSYNSPLHF. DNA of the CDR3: TGTGCCAGCAGCTTATTAGGGACAGCCAGCTCCTATAATTCACCCCTCCACTTT.

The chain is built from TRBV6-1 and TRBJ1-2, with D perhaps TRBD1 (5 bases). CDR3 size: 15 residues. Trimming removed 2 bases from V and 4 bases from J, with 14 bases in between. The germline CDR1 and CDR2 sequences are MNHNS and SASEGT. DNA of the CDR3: TGTGCCAGCAGTGAATCGGGGAGGGGAAGCTATGGCTACACCTTC. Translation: CASSESGRGSYGYTF.

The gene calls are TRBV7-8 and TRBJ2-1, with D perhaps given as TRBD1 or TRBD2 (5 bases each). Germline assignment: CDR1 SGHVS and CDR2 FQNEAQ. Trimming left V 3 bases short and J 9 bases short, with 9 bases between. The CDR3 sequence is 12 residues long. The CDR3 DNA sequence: TGTGCCAGCAGCTTTTTGAGGGGTGAGCAGTTCTTC. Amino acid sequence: CASSFLRGEQFF.

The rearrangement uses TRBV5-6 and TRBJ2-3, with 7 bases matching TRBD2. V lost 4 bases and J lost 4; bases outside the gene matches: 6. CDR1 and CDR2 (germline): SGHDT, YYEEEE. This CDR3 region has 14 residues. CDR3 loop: CASSLVRGADTQYF. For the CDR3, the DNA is TGTGCCAGCAGCCTGGTACGGGGGGCAGATACGCAGTATTTT.

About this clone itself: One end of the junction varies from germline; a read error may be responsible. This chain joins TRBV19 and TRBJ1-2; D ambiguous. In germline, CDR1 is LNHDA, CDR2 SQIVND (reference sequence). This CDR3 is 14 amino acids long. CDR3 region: CASSILSDSYGYAF. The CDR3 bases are TGTGCCAGTAGTATTTTATCAGATTCCTATGGCTACGCCTTC.

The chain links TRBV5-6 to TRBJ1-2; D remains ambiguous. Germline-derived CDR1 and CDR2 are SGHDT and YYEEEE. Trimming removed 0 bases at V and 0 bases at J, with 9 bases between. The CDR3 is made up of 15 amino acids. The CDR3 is CASSLEGSTNYGYTF. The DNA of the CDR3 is TGTGCCAGCAGCTTGGAGGGCAGTACTAACTATGGCTACACCTTC.

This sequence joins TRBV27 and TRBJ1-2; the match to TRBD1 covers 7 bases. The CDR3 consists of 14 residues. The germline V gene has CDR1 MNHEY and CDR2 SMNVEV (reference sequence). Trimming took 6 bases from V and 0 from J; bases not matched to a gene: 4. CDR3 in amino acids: CASRDRSTNYGYTF. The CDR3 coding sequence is TGTGCCAGCAGGGACAGGAGCACTAACTATGGCTACACCTTC.

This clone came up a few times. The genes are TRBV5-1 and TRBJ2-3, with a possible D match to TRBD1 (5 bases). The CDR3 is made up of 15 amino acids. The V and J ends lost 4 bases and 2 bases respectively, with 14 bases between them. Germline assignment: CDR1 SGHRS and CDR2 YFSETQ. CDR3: CASSTPTVYTDTQYF. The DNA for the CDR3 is TGCGCCAGCAGCACCCCGACAGTTTACACAGATACGCAGTATTTT.

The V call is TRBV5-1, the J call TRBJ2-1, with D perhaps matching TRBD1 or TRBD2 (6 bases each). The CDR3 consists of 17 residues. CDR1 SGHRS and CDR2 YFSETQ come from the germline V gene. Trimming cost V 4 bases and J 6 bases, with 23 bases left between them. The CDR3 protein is CASSTPRGGGRRNEQFF. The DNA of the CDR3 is TGCGCCAGCAGCACACCCCGCGGAGGGGGGCGCCGCAATGAGCAGTTCTTC.

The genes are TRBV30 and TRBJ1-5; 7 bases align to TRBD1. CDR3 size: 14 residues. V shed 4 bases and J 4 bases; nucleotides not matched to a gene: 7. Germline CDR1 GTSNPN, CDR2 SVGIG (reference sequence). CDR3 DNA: TGTGCCTGGACCAGGACAGGACTTAATCAGCCCCAGCATTTT. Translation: CAWTRTGLNQPQHF.